This TCR beta chain originates from a study of blood T cell repertoires in COVID-19. For the study at large: Some COVID-19 samples were acute and others convalescent; all came from the United States, Italy and Spain. PBMCs, B-cell-depleted T cells, or T cells were the source of the cDNA or gDNA that made up the material.

In the original analysis: It was from reference gene primer amplification that nucleated cell counts were estimated. Data came from immunoSEQ multiplex PCR; TCRdb stores just in-frame clones and leaves some out. That table gives V, J and clone size, and the DNA gave D and trimming. The table lists about 140,000 clones, roughly 89% of them singletons. The origin of this receptor is a human donor in a cohort sampled during active COVID-19. The sequencing input was peripheral blood.

The CDR3 is CASSPPVTLGHRTDTQYF. Here the CDR3 DNA reads TGTGCCAGCAGCCCCCCCGTAACTTTGGGACACCGCACAGATACGCAGTATTTT. The gene calls are TRBV9 and TRBJ2-3; D is possibly TRBD1 (6 bases). Trimming took off 4 bases at V and 1 base at J, with 22 bases between the two ends. The CDR3 runs 18 residues. The V gene's germline CDR1 is SGDLS and CDR2 YYNGEE.